A selection of T cell receptor beta chains follows, all from one sample in a study of radiotherapy plus CTLA-4 blockade in lung cancer. Profiled with immunoSEQ multiplex PCR; TCRdb holds only in-frame clones, not every one. The sample lists roughly 120,000 clones, just under 80% occurring once. This specimen consisted of peripheral blood, obtained from a patient treated with radiotherapy plus ipilimumab. The source of these receptors is a human donor with non-small cell lung cancer who had a partial response to radiotherapy plus ipilimumab. Both conserved end residues are part of each CDR3. A D gene is named only where the DNA matches it firmly.

CDR3 | D | V | length
CASPRRASGRAVGNEQFF | TRBD2 | TRBV19 | 18
CASSFRTGSFGYTF | TRBD1 | TRBV5-6 | 14
CASSSAQGYEQYF | . | TRBV7-8 | 13
CAWSWGEGLGYTF | . | TRBV30 | 13
CASSLYGTGNQPQHF | TRBD1 | TRBV27 | 15
CASSLGTGAYGYTF | TRBD1 | TRBV13 | 14
CASGLEGVGGKNIQYF | . | TRBV5-1 | 16
CASSPASSGRETQYF | TRBD2 | TRBV5-1 | 15
CASSADSTGELFF | . | TRBV9 | 13
CASRLSSTGELFF | . | TRBV28 | 13
CAAGGLAGAGTDTQYF | TRBD2 | TRBV30 | 16
CASSPARGRKETQYF | TRBD2 | TRBV5-1 | 15
CASSLGQASGELFF | . | TRBV5-1 | 14
CAISEGRSSGANVLTF | . | TRBV10-3 | 16
CASSYEGLAGGPLLNEQFF | TRBD2 | TRBV6-7 | 19
CASRTTGGAGQPQHF | TRBD1 | TRBV6-6 | 15
CASSHEQTSGDYNEQFF | TRBD2 | TRBV4-2 | 17
CASSADRENTGELFF | TRBD1 | TRBV5-5 | 15
CASSGTGQGAREAFF | TRBD1 | TRBV28 | 15
CASSLVLGEHEQFF | . | TRBV7-2 | 14
CASSQTTTANYGYTF | . | TRBV4-3 | 15
CASSIGRRGFGTQYF | . | TRBV19 | 15
CASSAEGGHTIYF | TRBD1 | TRBV6-5 | 13
CASSEEDRSNQPQHF | TRBD1 | TRBV6-1 | 15
CASSQVSGFYGYTF | . | TRBV14 | 14
CASSLVEAGAPRNEQFF | TRBD2 | TRBV7-2 | 17
CASSSRLVESTDTQYF | . | TRBV7-3 | 16
CASSRGQTGGNQPQHF | TRBD1 | TRBV4-1 | 16
CASSSGVWAEAFF | . | TRBV28 | 13